The rows below give T cell receptor beta chains drawn from one sample of a study of blood T cell repertoires in COVID-19. Profiling relied on immunoSEQ multiplex PCR, and the TCRdb table lists in-frame clones only, not all of them. This repertoire shows about 320,000 clones, over 75% found once; its top ten account for around 7.2%. The sample was peripheral blood. The receptors come from a human donor in a cohort sampled during active COVID-19. Each CDR3 is given with its conserved first and last residue. D genes are given only for firm matches. Clone size, where shown, is once, few, many, or a class for clones that have expanded.

D gene: TRBD1; clone size: NA; J gene: TRBJ1-5; V gene: TRBV2; CDR3 protein: CASSPRTGRYLGNQPQHF; CDR3 DNA: TGTGCCAGCAGCCCCAGGACAGGGCGGTACCTAGGCAATCAGCCCCAGCATTTT
D gene: TRBD1; clone size: NA; J gene: TRBJ2-5; V gene: TRBV2; CDR3 protein: CASRAGTEEAQYF; CDR3 DNA: TGTGCCAGCAGAGCCGGGACAGAAGAGGCCCAGTACTTC
D gene: NA; clone size: NA; J gene: TRBJ1-4; V gene: TRBV14; CDR3 protein: CASSQDWESSNEKLFF; CDR3 DNA: TGTGCCAGCAGCCAAGATTGGGAGAGTTCTAATGAAAAACTGTTTTTT
D gene: NA; clone size: NA; J gene: TRBJ2-7; V gene: TRBV7-6; CDR3 protein: CASSLAAQGRYEQYF; CDR3 DNA: TGTGCCAGCAGCTTAGCTGCCCAGGGGCGCTACGAGCAGTACTTC
D gene: NA; clone size: NA; J gene: TRBJ1-3; V gene: TRBV9; CDR3 protein: CASSVGGRDSGNTIYF; CDR3 DNA: TGTGCCAGCAGCGTGGGAGGGAGGGACTCTGGAAACACCATATATTTT
D gene: TRBD1; clone size: NA; J gene: TRBJ2-7; V gene: TRBV6-5; CDR3 protein: CASSYSRTGYSYEQYF; CDR3 DNA: TGTGCCAGCAGTTACTCCCGGACAGGGTACTCCTACGAGCAGTACTTC
D gene: TRBD1; clone size: NA; J gene: TRBJ1-1; V gene: TRBV6-5; CDR3 protein: CASSYSDRGMNTEAFF; CDR3 DNA: TGTGCCAGCAGTTACTCCGACAGGGGGATGAACACTGAAGCTTTCTTT
D gene: NA; clone size: NA; J gene: TRBJ2-7; V gene: TRBV6-5; CDR3 protein: CASSLSSYEQYF; CDR3 DNA: TGTGCCAGCAGTCTAAGCTCCTACGAGCAGTACTTC
D gene: TRBD1; clone size: NA; J gene: TRBJ1-5; V gene: TRBV10-3; CDR3 protein: CAISATGQGAQPQHF; CDR3 DNA: TGTGCCATCAGTGCCACGGGACAGGGGGCCCAGCCCCAGCATTTT
D gene: NA; clone size: NA; J gene: TRBJ2-6; V gene: TRBV19; CDR3 protein: CASSSGTGANVLTF; CDR3 DNA: TGTGCCAGTTCGTCGGGTACCGGGGCCAACGTCCTGACTTTC
D gene: TRBD1; clone size: NA; J gene: TRBJ1-4; V gene: TRBV3-1/TRBV3-2; CDR3 protein: CASSPIRDSYQNEKLFF; CDR3 DNA: TGTGCCAGCAGCCCAATCCGGGACAGCTATCAGAATGAAAAACTGTTTTTT
D gene: TRBD1; clone size: NA; J gene: TRBJ2-3; V gene: TRBV24-1; CDR3 protein: CATSDTGQGRTDTQYF; CDR3 DNA: TGTGCCACCAGTGATACTGGACAGGGACGCACAGATACGCAGTATTTT
D gene: TRBD1; clone size: NA; J gene: TRBJ2-7; V gene: TRBV6-5; CDR3 protein: CASSYSVGQEGYEQYF; CDR3 DNA: TGTGCCAGCAGTTACTCGGTCGGACAGGAAGGGTACGAGCAGTACTTC
D gene: NA; clone size: NA; J gene: TRBJ1-6; V gene: TRBV2; CDR3 protein: CASSEEAAPNSPLHF; CDR3 DNA: TGTGCCAGCAGTGAGGAGGCCGCTCCCAATTCACCCCTCCACTTT
D gene: TRBD1; clone size: NA; J gene: TRBJ1-3; V gene: TRBV25-1; CDR3 protein: CASSGDRGSGNTIYF; CDR3 DNA: TGTGCCAGCAGTGGCGACAGGGGGTCTGGAAACACCATATATTTT
D gene: TRBD2; clone size: NA; J gene: TRBJ2-2; V gene: TRBV7-9; CDR3 protein: CASSLSPLAGLNTGELFF; CDR3 DNA: TGTGCCAGCAGCTTAAGCCCGCTAGCGGGGCTGAACACCGGGGAGCTGTTTTTT
D gene: NA; clone size: NA; J gene: TRBJ2-1; V gene: TRBV5-1; CDR3 protein: CASSLAPNSLAGYNEQFF; CDR3 DNA: TGCGCCAGCAGCTTGGCGCCAAATTCGCTTGCGGGCTACAATGAGCAGTTCTTC
D gene: TRBD1; clone size: NA; J gene: TRBJ1-2; V gene: TRBV5-5; CDR3 protein: CASSLRQGGGYTF; CDR3 DNA: TGTGCCAGCAGCTTACGACAGGGAGGAGGCTACACCTTC
D gene: TRBD2; clone size: NA; J gene: TRBJ2-3; V gene: TRBV4-2; CDR3 protein: CASSQASSGGTDTQYF; CDR3 DNA: TGTGCCAGCAGCCAAGCTTCTAGCGGGGGCACAGATACGCAGTATTTT
D gene: NA; clone size: NA; J gene: TRBJ1-2; V gene: TRBV3-1/TRBV3-2; CDR3 protein: CASSQDRQGGRSYGYTF; CDR3 DNA: TGTGCCAGCAGCCAAGACCGTCAGGGCGGGAGGTCCTATGGCTACACCTTC
D gene: NA; clone size: once; J gene: TRBJ2-1; V gene: TRBV5-6; CDR3 protein: CASSLAPGNEQFF; CDR3 DNA: TGTGCCAGCAGCTTGGCTCCGGGCAATGAGCAGTTCTTC
D gene: TRBD1; clone size: NA; J gene: TRBJ2-2; V gene: TRBV27; CDR3 protein: CASSWGTGGTGELFF; CDR3 DNA: TGTGCCAGCAGTTGGGGGACAGGGGGCACCGGGGAGCTGTTTTTT
D gene: NA; clone size: NA; J gene: TRBJ2-3; V gene: TRBV10-3; CDR3 protein: CAISEGGVVDTQYF; CDR3 DNA: TGTGCCATCAGTGAAGGCGGGGTTGTAGATACGCAGTATTTT
D gene: NA; clone size: NA; J gene: TRBJ1-4; V gene: TRBV5-1; CDR3 protein: CASIDRTNEKLFF; CDR3 DNA: TGCGCCAGCATTGACAGAACTAATGAAAAACTGTTTTTT
D gene: TRBD1; clone size: few; J gene: TRBJ2-5; V gene: TRBV10-3; CDR3 protein: CAISDYGTGDQETQYF; CDR3 DNA: TGTGCCATCAGTGATTACGGGACAGGGGACCAAGAGACCCAGTACTTC
D gene: TRBD1; clone size: NA; J gene: TRBJ2-1; V gene: TRBV10-3; CDR3 protein: CAISESGQGNNEQFF; CDR3 DNA: TGTGCCATCAGTGAGTCGGGACAGGGAAACAATGAGCAGTTCTTC
D gene: TRBD1; clone size: NA; J gene: TRBJ2-1; V gene: TRBV6-5; CDR3 protein: CASSYRTGANEQFF; CDR3 DNA: TGTGCCAGCAGTTACCGGACAGGGGCCAATGAGCAGTTCTTC
D gene: TRBD1; clone size: NA; J gene: TRBJ1-5; V gene: TRBV30; CDR3 protein: CAWSGETGTGVPQHF; CDR3 DNA: TGTGCCTGGAGTGGCGAAACCGGGACAGGGGTTCCCCAGCATTTT
D gene: NA; clone size: NA; J gene: TRBJ2-7; V gene: TRBV7-8; CDR3 protein: CASSSVQGPTYEQYF; CDR3 DNA: TGTGCCAGCAGCTCAGTACAGGGACCCACCTACGAGCAGTACTTC
D gene: TRBD1; clone size: NA; J gene: TRBJ1-4; V gene: TRBV24-1; CDR3 protein: CATSDSTGQEGEKLFF; CDR3 DNA: TGTGCCACCAGTGATTCTACGGGACAGGAAGGGGAAAAACTGTTTTTT
D gene: NA; clone size: NA; J gene: TRBJ1-1; V gene: TRBV7-9; CDR3 protein: CASSSRFEAFF; CDR3 DNA: TGTGCCAGCAGCTCTCGGTTTGAAGCTTTCTTT
D gene: NA; clone size: few; J gene: TRBJ1-2; V gene: TRBV19; CDR3 protein: CASSIFQRGYTF; CDR3 DNA: TGTGCCAGTAGTATTTTCCAACGGGGCTACACCTTC
D gene: TRBD1; clone size: NA; J gene: TRBJ1-1; V gene: TRBV4-1; CDR3 protein: CASNGQATRLMNTEAFF; CDR3 DNA: TGCGCCAGCAACGGACAGGCCACGAGATTGATGAACACTGAAGCTTTCTTT
D gene: TRBD1; clone size: NA; J gene: TRBJ1-3; V gene: TRBV5-1; CDR3 protein: CASSFTGAGNTIYF; CDR3 DNA: TGCGCCAGCAGCTTCACAGGGGCTGGAAACACCATATATTTT
D gene: TRBD1; clone size: once; J gene: TRBJ1-2; V gene: TRBV5-1; CDR3 protein: CASSQVTGQLAEGYTF; CDR3 DNA: TGCGCCAGCAGCCAAGTTACGGGACAGCTGGCGGAAGGCTACACCTTC